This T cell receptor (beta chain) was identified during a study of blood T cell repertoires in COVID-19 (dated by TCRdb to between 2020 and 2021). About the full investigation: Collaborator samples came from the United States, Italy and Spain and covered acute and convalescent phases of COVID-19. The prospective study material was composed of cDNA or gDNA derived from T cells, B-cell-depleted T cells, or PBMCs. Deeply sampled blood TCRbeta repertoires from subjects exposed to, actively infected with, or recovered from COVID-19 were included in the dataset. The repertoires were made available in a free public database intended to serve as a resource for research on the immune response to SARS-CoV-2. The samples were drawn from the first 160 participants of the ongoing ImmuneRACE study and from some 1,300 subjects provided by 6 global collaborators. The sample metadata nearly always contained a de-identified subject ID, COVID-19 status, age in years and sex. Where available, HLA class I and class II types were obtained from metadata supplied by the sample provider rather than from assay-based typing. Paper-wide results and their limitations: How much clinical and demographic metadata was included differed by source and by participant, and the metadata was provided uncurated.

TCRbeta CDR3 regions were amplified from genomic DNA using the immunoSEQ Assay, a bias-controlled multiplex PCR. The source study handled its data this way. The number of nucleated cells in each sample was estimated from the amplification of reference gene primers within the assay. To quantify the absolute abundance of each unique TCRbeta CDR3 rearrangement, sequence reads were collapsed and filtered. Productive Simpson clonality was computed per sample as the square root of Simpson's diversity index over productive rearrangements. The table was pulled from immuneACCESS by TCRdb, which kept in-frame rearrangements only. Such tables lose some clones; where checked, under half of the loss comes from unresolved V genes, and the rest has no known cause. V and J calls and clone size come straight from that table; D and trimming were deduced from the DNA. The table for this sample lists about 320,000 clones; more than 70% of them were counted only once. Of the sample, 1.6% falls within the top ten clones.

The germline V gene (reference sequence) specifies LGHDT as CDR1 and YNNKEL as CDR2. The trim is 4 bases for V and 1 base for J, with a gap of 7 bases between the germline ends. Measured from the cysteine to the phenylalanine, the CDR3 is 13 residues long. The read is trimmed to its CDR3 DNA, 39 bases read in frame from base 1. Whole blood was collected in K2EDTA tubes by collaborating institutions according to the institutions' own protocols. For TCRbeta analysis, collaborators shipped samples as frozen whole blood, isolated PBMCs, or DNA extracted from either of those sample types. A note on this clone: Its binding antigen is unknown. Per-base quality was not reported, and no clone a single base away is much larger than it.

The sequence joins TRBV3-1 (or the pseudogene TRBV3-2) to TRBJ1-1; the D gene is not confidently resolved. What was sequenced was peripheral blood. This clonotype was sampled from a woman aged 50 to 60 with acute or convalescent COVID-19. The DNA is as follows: TGTGCCAGCAGCCCCGCAGGGAACACTGAAGCTTTCTTT. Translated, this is CASSPAGNTEAFF.